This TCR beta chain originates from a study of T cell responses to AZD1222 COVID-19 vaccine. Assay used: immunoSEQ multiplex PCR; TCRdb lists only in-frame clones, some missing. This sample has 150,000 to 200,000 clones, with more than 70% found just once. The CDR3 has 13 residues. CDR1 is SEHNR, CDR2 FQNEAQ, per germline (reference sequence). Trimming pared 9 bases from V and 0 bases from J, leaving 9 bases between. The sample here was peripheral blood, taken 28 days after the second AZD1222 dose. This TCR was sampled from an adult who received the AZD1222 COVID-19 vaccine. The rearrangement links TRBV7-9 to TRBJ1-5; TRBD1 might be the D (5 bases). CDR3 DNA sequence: TGTGCCAGAGGGACTTTTAGCAATCAGCCCCAGCATTTT. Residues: CARGTFSNQPQHF.